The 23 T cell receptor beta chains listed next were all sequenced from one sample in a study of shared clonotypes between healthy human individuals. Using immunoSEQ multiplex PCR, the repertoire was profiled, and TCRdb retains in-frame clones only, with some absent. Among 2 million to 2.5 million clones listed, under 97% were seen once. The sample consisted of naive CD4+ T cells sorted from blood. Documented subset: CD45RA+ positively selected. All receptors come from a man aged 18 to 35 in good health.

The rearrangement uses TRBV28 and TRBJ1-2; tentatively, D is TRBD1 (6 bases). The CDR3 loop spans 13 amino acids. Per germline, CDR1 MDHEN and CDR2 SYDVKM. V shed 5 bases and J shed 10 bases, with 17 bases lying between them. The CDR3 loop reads CASSQQGIRFYTF. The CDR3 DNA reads TGTGCCAGCAGTCAACAGGGAATCCGATTCTACACCTTC.

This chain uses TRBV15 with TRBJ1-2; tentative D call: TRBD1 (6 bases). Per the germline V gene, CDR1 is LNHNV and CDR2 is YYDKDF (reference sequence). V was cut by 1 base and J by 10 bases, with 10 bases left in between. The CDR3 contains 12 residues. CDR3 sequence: CATSRGQGIYTF. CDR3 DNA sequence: TGTGCCACCAGCAGAGGGCAGGGGATCTACACCTTC.

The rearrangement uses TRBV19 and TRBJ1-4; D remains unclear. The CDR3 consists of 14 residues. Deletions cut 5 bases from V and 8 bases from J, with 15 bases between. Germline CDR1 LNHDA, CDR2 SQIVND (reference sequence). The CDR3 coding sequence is TGTGCCAGTAGTCAACTGAGGGTGGACGAAAAACTGTTTTTT. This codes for CASSQLRVDEKLFF.

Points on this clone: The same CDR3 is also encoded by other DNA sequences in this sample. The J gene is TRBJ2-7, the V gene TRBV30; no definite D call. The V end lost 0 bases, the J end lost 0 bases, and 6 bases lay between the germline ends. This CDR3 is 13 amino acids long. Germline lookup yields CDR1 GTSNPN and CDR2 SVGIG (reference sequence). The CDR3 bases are TGTGCCTGGAGTGTCGGTCACTCCTACGAGCAGTACTTC. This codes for CAWSVGHSYEQYF.

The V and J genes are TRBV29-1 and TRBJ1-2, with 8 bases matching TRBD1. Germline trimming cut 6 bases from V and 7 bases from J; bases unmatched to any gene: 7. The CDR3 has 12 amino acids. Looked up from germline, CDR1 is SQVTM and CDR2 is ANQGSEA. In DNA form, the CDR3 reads TGCAGCGTGGACAGGGATGGTACTGGCTACACCTTC. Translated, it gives CSVDRDGTGYTF.

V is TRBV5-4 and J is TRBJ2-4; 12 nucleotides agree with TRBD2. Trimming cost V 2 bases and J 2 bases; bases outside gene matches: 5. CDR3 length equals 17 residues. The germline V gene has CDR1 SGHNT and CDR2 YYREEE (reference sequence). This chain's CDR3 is CASSFGLAGGSKNIQYF. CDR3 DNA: TGTGCCAGCAGCTTCGGGCTAGCGGGAGGGTCCAAAAACATTCAGTACTTC.

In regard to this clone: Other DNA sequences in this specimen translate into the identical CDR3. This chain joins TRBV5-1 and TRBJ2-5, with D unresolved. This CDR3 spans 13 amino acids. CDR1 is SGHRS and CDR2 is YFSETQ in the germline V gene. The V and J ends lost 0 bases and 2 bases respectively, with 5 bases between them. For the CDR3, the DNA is TGCGCCAGCAGCTTGGTTGGGCAAGAGACCCAGTACTTC. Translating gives CASSLVGQETQYF.

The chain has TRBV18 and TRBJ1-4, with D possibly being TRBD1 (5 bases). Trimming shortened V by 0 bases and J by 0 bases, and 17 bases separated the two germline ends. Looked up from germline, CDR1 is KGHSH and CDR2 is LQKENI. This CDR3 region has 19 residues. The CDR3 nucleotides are TGTGCCAGCTCACCACCGTTGCATGGAGGGACCCCAACTAATGAAAAACTGTTTTTT. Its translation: CASSPPLHGGTPTNEKLFF.

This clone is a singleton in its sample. CDR3 loop: CASSFGTQPQHF. CDR3 sequence (DNA): TGTGCCAGCAGCTTCGGTACTCAGCCCCAGCATTTT. J is TRBJ1-5 and V is TRBV7-2; D gene uncertain. The V end was cut by 3 bases, the J end by 6 bases, with 6 bases between. The CDR3 loop spans 12 amino acids. Germline CDR1 and CDR2: SGHTA and FQGNSA.

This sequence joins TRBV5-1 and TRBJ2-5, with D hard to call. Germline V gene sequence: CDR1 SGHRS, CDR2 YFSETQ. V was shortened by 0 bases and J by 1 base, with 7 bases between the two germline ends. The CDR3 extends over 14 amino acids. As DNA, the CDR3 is TGCGCCAGCAGCTTGGCCGTTACCCAAGAGACCCAGTACTTC. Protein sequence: CASSLAVTQETQYF.

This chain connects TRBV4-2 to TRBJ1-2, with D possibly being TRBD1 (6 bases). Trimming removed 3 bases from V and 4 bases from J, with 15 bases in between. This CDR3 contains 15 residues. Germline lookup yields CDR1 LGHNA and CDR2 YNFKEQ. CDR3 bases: TGTGCCAGCAGCCATTCAGACAGGACCGCCTATGGCTACACCTTC. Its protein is CASSHSDRTAYGYTF.

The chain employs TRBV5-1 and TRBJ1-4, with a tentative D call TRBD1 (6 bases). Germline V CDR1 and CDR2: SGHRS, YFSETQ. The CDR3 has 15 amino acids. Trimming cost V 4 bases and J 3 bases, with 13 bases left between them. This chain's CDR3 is CASSPGHVANEKLFF. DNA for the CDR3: TGCGCCAGCAGCCCGGGACATGTGGCTAATGAAAAACTGTTTTTT. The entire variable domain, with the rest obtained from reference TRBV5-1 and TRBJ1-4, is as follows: KAGVTQTPRYLIKTRGQQVTLSCSPISGHRSVSWYQQTPGQGLQFLFEYFSETQRNKGNFPGRFSGRQFSNSRSEMNVSTLELGDSALYLCASSPGHVANEKLFFGSGTQLSVL.

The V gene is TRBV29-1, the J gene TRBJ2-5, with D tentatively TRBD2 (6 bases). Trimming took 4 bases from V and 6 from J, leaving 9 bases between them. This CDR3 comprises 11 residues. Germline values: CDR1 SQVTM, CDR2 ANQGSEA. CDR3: CSVGGDQTQYF. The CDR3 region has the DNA TGCAGCGTTGGGGGGGACCAGACCCAGTACTTC.

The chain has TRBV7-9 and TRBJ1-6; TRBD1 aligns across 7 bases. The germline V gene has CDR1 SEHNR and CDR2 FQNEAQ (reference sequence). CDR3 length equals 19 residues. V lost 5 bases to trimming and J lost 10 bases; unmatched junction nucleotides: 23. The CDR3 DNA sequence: TGTGCCAGCAGCCCTCCGGCGGGACAGCTTACCAGGGAGGGATCACCCCTCCACTTT. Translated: CASSPPAGQLTREGSPLHF.

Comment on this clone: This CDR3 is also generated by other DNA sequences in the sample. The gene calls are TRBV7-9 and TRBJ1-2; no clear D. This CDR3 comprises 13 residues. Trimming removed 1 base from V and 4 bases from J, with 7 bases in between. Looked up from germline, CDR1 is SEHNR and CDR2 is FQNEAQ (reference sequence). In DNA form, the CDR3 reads TGTGCCAGCAGCTTAGTAGGCGGCTATGGCTACACCTTC. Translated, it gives CASSLVGGYGYTF.

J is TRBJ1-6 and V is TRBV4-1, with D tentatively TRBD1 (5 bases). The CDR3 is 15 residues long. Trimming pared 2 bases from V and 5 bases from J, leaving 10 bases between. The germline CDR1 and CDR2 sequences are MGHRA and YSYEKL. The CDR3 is CASSQLGEDNSPLHF. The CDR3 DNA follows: TGCGCCAGCAGCCAACTAGGGGAGGATAATTCACCCCTCCACTTT.

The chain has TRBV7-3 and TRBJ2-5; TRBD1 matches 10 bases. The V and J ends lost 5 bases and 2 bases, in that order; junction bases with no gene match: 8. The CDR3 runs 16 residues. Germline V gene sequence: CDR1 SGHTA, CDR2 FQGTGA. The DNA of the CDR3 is TGTGCCAGCAGCCCACGGACAGGGGGTGGACAAGAGACCCAGTACTTC. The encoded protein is CASSPRTGGGQETQYF.

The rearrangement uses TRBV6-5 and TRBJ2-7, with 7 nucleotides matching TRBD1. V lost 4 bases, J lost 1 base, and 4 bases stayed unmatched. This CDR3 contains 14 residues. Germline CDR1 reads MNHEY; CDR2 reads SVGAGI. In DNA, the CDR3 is TGTGCCAGCAGTTCGACAGGGTTTTCCTACGAGCAGTACTTC. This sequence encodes CASSSTGFSYEQYF.

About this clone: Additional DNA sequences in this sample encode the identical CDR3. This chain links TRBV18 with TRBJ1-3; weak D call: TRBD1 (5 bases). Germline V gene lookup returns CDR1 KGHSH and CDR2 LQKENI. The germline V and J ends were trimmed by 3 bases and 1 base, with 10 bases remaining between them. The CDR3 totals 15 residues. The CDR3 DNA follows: TGTGCCAGCTCACCTTCAGACAGTTCTGGAAACACCATATATTTT. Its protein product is CASSPSDSSGNTIYF. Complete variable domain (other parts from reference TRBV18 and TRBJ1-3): NAGVMQNPRHLVRRRGQEARLRCSPMKGHSHVYWYRQLPEEGLKFMVYLQKENIIDESGMPKERFSAEFPKEGPSILRIQQVVRGDSAAYFCASSPSDSSGNTIYFGEGSWLTVV.

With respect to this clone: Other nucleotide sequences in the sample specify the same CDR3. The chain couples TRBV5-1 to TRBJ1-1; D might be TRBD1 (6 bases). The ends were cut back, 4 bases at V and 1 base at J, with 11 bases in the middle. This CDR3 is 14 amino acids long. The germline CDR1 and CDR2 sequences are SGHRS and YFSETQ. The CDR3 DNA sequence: TGCGCCAGCAGCCTTCAGACAGGGAACACTGAAGCTTTCTTT. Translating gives CASSLQTGNTEAFF.

Here the CDR3 reads CASSLKRGGRETQYF. The CDR3 nucleotides read TGTGCCAGCAGCTTGAAGCGGGGGGGCAGAGAGACCCAGTACTTC. The V gene is TRBV5-8, the J gene TRBJ2-5, with 10 bases lining up with TRBD2. Trimming at V came to 1 base and at J to 4 bases, leaving 4 bases not matched to a gene. There are 15 residues in the CDR3. The germline gives CDR1 SGHTS, CDR2 YDEGEE.

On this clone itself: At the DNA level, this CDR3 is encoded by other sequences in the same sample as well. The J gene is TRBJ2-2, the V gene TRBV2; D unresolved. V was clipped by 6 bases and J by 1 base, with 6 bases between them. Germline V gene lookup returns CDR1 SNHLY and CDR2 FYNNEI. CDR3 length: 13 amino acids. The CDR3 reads CASSGRNTGELFF. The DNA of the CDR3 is TGTGCCAGCAGCGGGCGGAACACCGGGGAGCTGTTTTTT.

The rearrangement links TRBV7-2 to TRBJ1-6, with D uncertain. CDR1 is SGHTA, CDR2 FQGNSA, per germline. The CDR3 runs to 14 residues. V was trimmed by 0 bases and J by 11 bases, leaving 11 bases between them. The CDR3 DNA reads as TGTGCCAGCAGCTTAGCCTCCGCGTTCCCACCCCTCCACTTT. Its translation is CASSLASAFPPLHF.